These 14 T cell receptor beta chains share one sample of origin, sequenced in a study of Tregs in tolerant kidney transplant recipients. The protocol was immunoSEQ multiplex PCR, while the TCRdb copy is restricted to in-frame clones and leaves out a portion. Of 90,000 to 120,000 clones in the sample, nearly 90% were seen once. This specimen consisted of CD4+ T cells from blood, obtained before the transplant. The receptors originated from a human donor who received a combined kidney and bone marrow transplant.

The gene calls are TRBV18 and TRBJ2-1; 7 nucleotides line up with TRBD2. CDR3 length equals 12 residues. The J segment lost 10 bases and the V segment lost 3 bases, leaving 3 bases of the junction unmatched. Germline V gene lookup returns CDR1 KGHSH and CDR2 LQKENI. DNA for the CDR3: TGTGCCAGCTCACCCTCAGCGGGAGAGCAGTTCTTC. It is translated as CASSPSAGEQFF. Full variable domain (outside the CDR3, taken from reference TRBV18 and TRBJ2-1): NAGVMQNPRHLVRRRGQEARLRCSPMKGHSHVYWYRQLPEEGLKFMVYLQKENIIDESGMPKERFSAEFPKEGPSILRIQQVVRGDSAAYFCASSPSAGEQFFGPGTRLTVL.

The chain uses TRBV2 and TRBJ1-5; a possible D gene is TRBD1 (5 bases). CDR1 is SNHLY and CDR2 is FYNNEI in the germline V gene. The CDR3 is 13 residues long. Trimming cost V 6 bases and J 7 bases, with 13 bases left between them. The CDR3 reads CASSRDFGQPQHF. The CDR3 nucleotides read TGTGCCAGCAGCAGGGATTTCGGCCAGCCCCAGCATTTT. The full variable domain, rest sourced from reference TRBV2 and TRBJ1-5, is EPEVTQTPSHQVTQMGQEVILRCVPISNHLYFYWYRQILGQKVEFLVSFYNNEISEKSEIFDDQFSVERPDGSNFTLKIRSTKLEDSAMYFCASSRDFGQPQHFGDGTRLSIL.

The genes are TRBV6-4 and TRBJ2-7, with 11 bases lining up with TRBD2. This CDR3 is built from 16 residues. In germline, CDR1 is MRHNA, CDR2 SNTAGT. The trim removed 6 bases at V and 0 bases at J, leaving 7 bases unmatched. In DNA, the CDR3 is TGTGCCAGCAGCCGAACCGGGACTAGCGGCTCCTACGAGCAGTACTTC. Amino acid sequence: CASSRTGTSGSYEQYF.

This chain joins TRBV19 and TRBJ2-3, with 7 nucleotides matching TRBD1. Trimming cost V 4 bases and J 0 bases; bases outside gene matches: 1. Looked up from germline, CDR1 is LNHDA and CDR2 is SQIVND (reference sequence). This CDR3 has 14 amino acids. The DNA for the CDR3 is TGTGCCAGTAGTAGGGACAGCAGCACAGATACGCAGTATTTT. It yields the protein CASSRDSSTDTQYF. Together with reference TRBV19 and TRBJ2-3, the CDR3 gives the full variable domain: DGGITQSPKYLFRKEGQNVTLSCEQNLNHDAMYWYRQDPGQGLRLIYYSQIVNDFQKGDIAEGYSVSREKKESFPLTVTSAQKNPTAFYLCASSRDSSTDTQYFGPGTRLTVL.

The gene calls are TRBV4-1 and TRBJ1-3; D remains ambiguous. The CDR3 is 17 amino acids. Deletions cut 4 bases from V and 4 bases from J, with 20 bases between. CDR1 and CDR2 (germline): MGHRA, YSYEKL. CDR3 amino acids: CASSPPGGRSRGNTIYF. In DNA form, the CDR3 reads TGCGCCAGCAGCCCCCCGGGTGGCCGCTCCCGGGGAAACACCATATATTTT.

The chain combines TRBV18 with TRBJ2-2; a possible D gene is TRBD1 (6 bases). Per the germline V gene, CDR1 is KGHSH and CDR2 is LQKENI. The CDR3 consists of 16 residues. V shed 3 bases and J shed 0 bases, with 11 bases lying between them. Written as DNA, the CDR3 is TGTGCCAGCTCACCCCGCCAGGGGCCGAACACCGGGGAGCTGTTTTTT. It encodes CASSPRQGPNTGELFF.

The J gene is TRBJ2-1, the V gene TRBV5-1; 8 positions agree with TRBD1. The CDR3 is 14 residues long. The V and J ends lost 4 bases and 5 bases, in that order; junction bases with no gene match: 5. Germline CDR1 and CDR2: SGHRS and YFSETQ. The DNA of the CDR3 is TGCGCCAGCAGCGGCAGGGGGCCGGACAATGAGCAGTTCTTC. This sequence encodes CASSGRGPDNEQFF.

The chain joins TRBV7-2 to TRBJ2-1; the match to TRBD2 covers 8 bases. The V and J ends lost 2 bases and 1 base, in that order; junction bases with no gene match: 4. The length of the CDR3 is 16 residues. Germline CDR1 and CDR2: SGHTA and FQGNSA. The CDR3 reads CASSLRAGGSYNEQFF. The CDR3 nucleotides are TGTGCCAGCAGCTTACGCGCGGGAGGATCCTACAATGAGCAGTTCTTC.

The chain couples TRBV7-2 to TRBJ2-7; 11 nucleotides match TRBD2. Looked up from germline, CDR1 is SGHTA and CDR2 is FQGNSA. The CDR3 spans 16 residues. V shed 5 bases and J 4 bases; nucleotides not matched to a gene: 10. CDR3 amino acids: CASSAPGTSGSYEQYF. The CDR3 nucleotides read TGTGCCAGCAGCGCCCCCGGGACTAGCGGTTCTTACGAGCAGTACTTC. Full variable domain (missing parts from reference TRBV7-2 and TRBJ2-7): GAGVSQSPSNKVTEKGKDVELRCDPISGHTALYWYRQSLGQGLEFLIYFQGNSAPDKSGLPSDRFSAERTGGSVSTLTIQRTQQEDSAVYLCASSAPGTSGSYEQYFGPGTRLTVT.

The V gene is TRBV5-1, the J gene TRBJ2-1, with 11 nucleotides matching TRBD2. Unmatched junction bases numbered 2, after V lost 2 bases and J lost 4 bases. This CDR3 is built from 15 residues. In germline, CDR1 is SGHRS, CDR2 YFSETQ. The CDR3 bases are TGCGCCAGCAGCTTTACTAGCGGGGGATACAATGAGCAGTTCTTC. This translates into CASSFTSGGYNEQFF.

This clone was recorded a few times. The chain joins TRBV27 to TRBJ1-1, with 9 bases that match TRBD1. The CDR3 is 19 residues long. V dropped 1 base and J dropped 0; count of bases not matched to a gene: 12. CDR1 and CDR2 (germline): MNHEY, SMNVEV (reference sequence). CDR3 sequence (DNA): TGTGCCAGCAGTTTATATCCACAGGGGGCTTGGGGGATGAACACTGAAGCTTTCTTT. Protein: CASSLYPQGAWGMNTEAFF.

The chain links TRBV7-9 to TRBJ2-2; D perhaps matches TRBD1 (7 bases). Looked up from germline, CDR1 is SEHNR and CDR2 is FQNEAQ (reference sequence). V was clipped by 0 bases and J by 6 bases, with 11 bases between them. CDR3 length: 15 residues. The CDR3 region is CASSLAGGGPGELFF. CDR3 bases: TGTGCCAGCAGCTTAGCCGGAGGGGGCCCCGGGGAGCTGTTTTTT. Full variable domain (missing parts from reference TRBV7-9 and TRBJ2-2): DTGVSQNPRHKITKRGQNVTFRCDPISEHNRLYWYRQTLGQGPEFLTYFQNEAQLEKSRLLSDRFSAERPKGSFSTLEIQRTEQGDSAMYLCASSLAGGGPGELFFGEGSRLTVL.

The V call is TRBV7-2, the J call TRBJ1-1; D is undetermined. The germline gives CDR1 SGHTA, CDR2 FQGNSA. With 5 bases removed from V and 2 bases from J, the gap between germline ends came to 12 bases. The length of the CDR3 is 14 residues. The CDR3: CASSPREGNTEAFF. The CDR3 DNA reads TGTGCCAGCAGCCCTAGGGAGGGAAACACTGAAGCTTTCTTT.

Only one count was recorded for this clone. V usage is TRBV7-9 and J usage is TRBJ1-3; D gene ambiguous. Per the germline V gene, CDR1 is SEHNR and CDR2 is FQNEAQ (reference sequence). Trimming left V 8 bases short and J 4 bases short, with 3 bases between. The CDR3 has 10 residues. DNA for the CDR3: TGTGCCAGCGAGGGAAACACCATATATTTT. Its protein is CASEGNTIYF.